Presented here are 15 T cell receptor beta chains from one specimen sequenced in a study of post-analysis software for immune sequencing data. Study-level points and caveats: Elevated frequency relative to controls characterized roughly 5 TRBV segments in patients, TRBV5-6, TRBV5-1 and TRBV20-1 among them.

Antigens for these TCRs are unknown. Tagging with unique molecular identifiers was a feature of the TCR beta cDNA libraries. In TCRdb, the PCR reads were re-called with MiXCR into one record per CDR3 protein. This repertoire shows more than 500,000 distinct CDR3 sequences, around 31% found once; its top ten account for 6%. Specimen: blood. These receptors originate from a girl aged 2 to 17 with multiple sclerosis.

This clonotype was found many times. J is TRBJ1-2 and V is TRBV29-1; maybe TRBD1 (6 bases). Trimming pared 5 bases from V and 3 bases from J, leaving 13 bases between. CDR1 is SQVTM and CDR2 is ANQGSEA in the germline V gene. The CDR3 is made up of 13 amino acids. CDR3 DNA sequence: TGCAGCGTTCGGTCAGGGGAGGACTATGGCTACACCTTC. Protein: CSVRSGEDYGYTF.

This sequence joins TRBV3-1 and TRBJ2-3, with TRBD1 identical over 10 bases. This CDR3 comprises 15 residues. Germline values: CDR1 LGHDT, CDR2 YNNKEL (reference sequence). V lost 3 bases, J lost 2 bases, and 2 bases stayed unmatched. CDR3 protein: CASSQRQGATDTQYF. The CDR3 DNA follows: TGTGCCAGCAGCCAGAGACAGGGGGCCACAGATACGCAGTATTTT.

The V and J genes are TRBV12-3 or TRBV12-4 and TRBJ1-5, with D tentatively TRBD1 (6 bases). This CDR3 comprises 16 residues. With 3 bases removed from V and 0 bases from J, the gap between germline ends came to 12 bases. CDR3: CASSFKTGDSNQPQHF. Written as DNA, the CDR3 is TGTGCCAGCAGTTTTAAGACAGGCGATAGCAATCAGCCCCAGCATTTT.

This clonotype was found a few times. This chain uses TRBV12-3 or TRBV12-4 with TRBJ2-6; the D gene is possibly TRBD1 (5 bases). V lost 8 bases and J lost 0, with 11 bases in between. The CDR3 totals 15 residues. CDR3: CASPDSHSGANVLTF. The CDR3 DNA reads TGTGCCAGCCCCGACAGCCACTCTGGGGCCAACGTCCTGACTTTC.

V is TRBV7-3 and J is TRBJ2-2, with 8 positions matching TRBD2. V was clipped by 1 base and J by 6 bases; unmatched bases: 7. Looked up from germline, CDR1 is SGHTA and CDR2 is FQGTGA. The CDR3 is 16 amino acids. The CDR3 DNA follows: TGTGCCAGCAGCTTAAGTGGGACTAGAAACGCCGGGGAGCTGTTTTTT. This translates into CASSLSGTRNAGELFF.

This clonotype came up a few times. Written as DNA, the CDR3 is TGTGCCAGCAGCGCCCACGGGAGCCAACAAGAGACCCAGTACTTC. Amino acid sequence: CASSAHGSQQETQYF. The V gene is TRBV7-7, the J gene TRBJ2-5; possibly TRBD2 for D (6 bases). CDR1 and CDR2 (germline): SSHAT, FNYEAQ (reference sequence). The CDR3 loop spans 15 amino acids. Trimming took off 5 bases at V and 2 bases at J, with 15 bases between the two ends.

This clonotype was recorded a few times. V is TRBV4-1 and J is TRBJ1-4, with D perhaps matching TRBD1 (5 bases). Germline assignment: CDR1 MGHRA and CDR2 YSYEKL. CDR3 size: 16 residues. Trimming took off 2 bases at V and 6 bases at J, with 16 bases between the two ends. In DNA form, the CDR3 reads TGCGCCAGCAGCCAACCTCTTCAGGGAGTAGATGAAAAACTGTTTTTT. As protein: CASSQPLQGVDEKLFF.

This clonotype was counted only a few times. The chain combines TRBV5-1 with TRBJ1-5, with a tentative D call TRBD1 (6 bases). Germline V CDR1 and CDR2: SGHRS, YFSETQ. The CDR3 is made up of 15 amino acids. The V and J ends lost 0 bases and 7 bases respectively, with 14 bases between them. The CDR3 loop is CASSLEAGGGQPQHF. CDR3 coding DNA: TGCGCCAGCAGCTTGGAGGCAGGAGGGGGGCAGCCCCAGCATTTT.

The chain has TRBV7-2 and TRBJ1-6; 7 nucleotides match TRBD1. The V and J ends lost 5 bases and 8 bases, in that order; junction bases with no gene match: 3. Per the germline V gene, CDR1 is SGHTA and CDR2 is FQGNSA. CDR3 length: 13 residues. The CDR3: CASSHTGDSPLHF. CDR3 bases: TGTGCCAGCAGCCATACAGGGGATTCACCCCTCCACTTT.

This clonotype was counted only a few times. The V and J genes are TRBV20-1 and TRBJ2-3; 8 nucleotides line up with TRBD2. In germline, CDR1 is DFQATT, CDR2 SNEGSKA (reference sequence). This CDR3 region has 14 residues. J lost 1 base, V lost 4 bases, and 4 bases had no gene match. This CDR3 reads CSAISAGGTDTQYF. The CDR3 nucleotides read TGCAGTGCTATCTCAGCGGGGGGCACAGATACGCAGTATTTT.

The rearrangement links TRBV20-1 to TRBJ1-6, with 9 positions matching TRBD1. CDR1 is DFQATT and CDR2 is SNEGSKA in the germline V gene (reference sequence). Trimming cost V 6 bases and J 8 bases; bases outside gene matches: 5. CDR3 length equals 13 residues. The CDR3 reads CSARTGVDSPLHF. For the CDR3, the DNA is TGCAGTGCGAGGACAGGGGTGGATTCACCCCTCCACTTT.

A few counts support this clonotype. This sequence joins TRBV15 and TRBJ2-1; D gene ambiguous. TRBJ2-7 matches the DNA end more closely, so the J call is doubtful. This CDR3 is built from 15 residues. Germline loops: CDR1 LNHNV, CDR2 YYDKDF (reference sequence). CDR3 nucleotides: TGTGCCACCAGCAGCCGACCGAGCTCCTACAATGAGCAGTACTTC. It specifies CATSSRPSSYNEQYF.

Comment on this clonotype: A much larger clone lies a single base off, so this may be a read error. This chain joins TRBV20-1 and TRBJ2-7; no clear D. The CDR3 has 15 residues. The V gene lost 4 bases and the J gene lost 3 bases, with 19 bases spanning the gap. From germline, CDR1 is DFQATT and CDR2 SNEGSKA (reference sequence). For the CDR3, the DNA is TGCAGTGCTACCCCGAATGGTTGCAGGAACTACGAGCAGTACTTC. It translates to CSATPNGCRNYEQYF.

The J gene is TRBJ2-4, the V gene TRBV4-1; D unresolved. CDR3 size: 13 residues. CDR1 and CDR2 from the germline V gene are MGHRA and YSYEKL. The V end lost 1 base, the J end lost 12 bases, and 13 bases lay between the germline ends. The CDR3: CASSQVLAEGQYF. CDR3 nucleotides: TGCGCCAGCAGCCAAGTGCTCGCCGAAGGTCAGTACTTC.

The chain is built from TRBV21-1 and TRBJ1-4. TRBV21-1 is a known pseudogene. This CDR3 has 16 amino acids. In nucleotides, the CDR3 is TGTGCCAGCAGCAAATCGGAGGGACTGAACAATGAAAAACTGTTTTTT. Encoded protein: CASSKSEGLNNEKLFF.